This T cell receptor beta chain was documented in a study of blood T cell repertoires in COVID-19 (dated by TCRdb to the early 2020s). Context from the whole study: Samples covering the acute and convalescent phases of COVID-19 were provided by collaborators in the United States, Italy and Spain. The prospective study material was composed of cDNA or gDNA derived from T cells, B-cell-depleted T cells, or PBMCs. Deeply sampled blood TCRbeta repertoires from subjects exposed to, actively infected with, or recovered from COVID-19 were included in the dataset. The repertoires were made available in a free public database intended to serve as a resource for research on the immune response to SARS-CoV-2. Samples came from the ongoing ImmuneRACE study (first 160 participants) plus 1,254 subjects from 6 global collaborators. Sample metadata almost always included a de-identified subject ID, COVID-19 status, age in years and sex. Where available, HLA class I and class II types were obtained from metadata supplied by the sample provider rather than from assay-based typing.

TCRbeta CDR3 regions were amplified from genomic DNA by means of the immunoSEQ Assay, a bias-controlled multiplex PCR. Regarding the original processing steps: Nucleated cell counts per sample were estimated from amplification of reference gene primers within the assay. To quantify the absolute abundance of each unique TCRbeta CDR3 rearrangement, sequence reads were collapsed and filtered. Productive Simpson clonality was computed per sample as the square root of Simpson's diversity index over productive rearrangements. The table was pulled from immuneACCESS by TCRdb, which kept in-frame rearrangements only. Such tables lose some clones; where checked, under half of the loss comes from unresolved V genes, and the rest has no known cause. For V, J and clone size, that table is used; D and trimming come from the DNA. The table for this sample lists 200,000 or so clones; about 88% of them were counted only once. Jointly, the top ten make up around 2.9% of the sample.

Samples from volunteer blood donors who had recovered from COVID-19 were contributed by a second Seattle source. Each collaborating institution followed its own protocols to collect whole blood in K2EDTA tubes. For TCRbeta analysis, collaborators shipped samples as frozen whole blood, isolated PBMCs, or DNA extracted from either of those sample types. The CDR3 contains 15 residues, cysteine and phenylalanine counted. Of all the DNA, just the CDR3 is kept, 45 bases in frame from base 1. CDR1 LNHDA and CDR2 SQIVND were looked up in the germline V gene (reference sequence). Relative to germline, V is missing 6 bases and J is missing 5 bases, with 6 bases of the junction outside any gene match. A word on this clone: Its antigen is still unknown. Base qualities are not recorded, but no much larger clone differs from it by a single base.

Summary of the overall study and its limitations: The amount of clinical and demographic metadata varied by source and participant and was provided uncurated.

This clonotype originated in a man aged 45-65 years who had recovered from COVID-19. The sequenced sample consisted of peripheral blood. This sequence uses TRBV19 and TRBJ2-2, and 10 bases in between align with TRBD2. The CDR3 amino acid sequence is: CASRSSGRGTGELFF. In nucleotide form, the sequence is TGTGCCAGTAGATCGAGCGGGAGGGGTACCGGGGAGCTGTTTTTT.